The entry that follows covers one T cell receptor (beta chain) sequence. The CDR3 contains 16 residues. This entry is derived from a study of shared clonotypes between healthy human individuals. Every immunoSEQ plate was one replicate of a subset's evenly spread DNA. Template for every sorted-subset replicate PCR totaled approximately 200 ng DNA, approximately 30,000 T cell genomes. The method was immunoSEQ multiplex PCR; TCRdb's version includes in-frame clones alone and lacks a portion of them. This table has about 1.1 million clones, about 72% appearing once. Sample: memory CD4+ T cells from PBMCs. Subset here: CD45RA-negative fraction. The receptor was derived from a man aged 18-30 years in good health. Some clones in this sample may be carry-over from other donors' samples. The chain recombines TRBV12-1 with TRBJ2-1; TRBD1, the table's D call, lacks a check against the DNA. TRBV12-1 is shown as a pseudogene. This chain's CDR3 is CASSPGPPRGYNEQFF. For the CDR3, the DNA is TGTGCCAGCAGCCCGGGACCTCCAAGGGGGTACAATGAGCAGTTCTTC.